Following are 21 T cell receptor beta chains from one sample sequenced in a study of cytomegalovirus exposure and HLA in healthy donors. 60 Vbeta and 13 Jbeta primers were used in PCR. Assay used: immunoSEQ multiplex PCR; TCRdb lists only in-frame clones, some missing. The sample contains some 35,000 clones, 53% of which appear only once. Source material: PBMCs. Receptor source: a woman aged 35 to 49 in good health and CMV-seropositive.

The chain links TRBV4-1 to TRBJ1-3; D call uncertain. Per germline, CDR1 MGHRA and CDR2 YSYEKL. The CDR3 extends over 16 amino acids. Trimming pared 1 base from V and 4 bases from J, leaving 14 bases between. The CDR3 DNA reads TGCGCCAGCAGCCAAGCCCAGGCACAGACGGGAAACACCATATATTTT. The encoded protein is CASSQAQAQTGNTIYF.

This clone has more than one count but fewer than ten. V usage is TRBV30 and J usage is TRBJ2-2; 10 bases line up with TRBD2. The germline V gene encodes CDR1 GTSNPN and CDR2 SVGIG (reference sequence). V lost 8 bases and J lost 7; bases outside the gene matches: 10. The CDR3 totals 14 residues. CDR3 in amino acids: CARKAGGVGGELFF. CDR3 coding DNA: TGTGCCCGCAAAGCGGGAGGGGTGGGCGGGGAGCTGTTTTTT.

This rearrangement joins TRBV15 to TRBJ2-3; D unresolved. This CDR3 has 12 amino acids. Deletions cut 3 bases from V and 6 bases from J, with 7 bases between. The germline V gene encodes CDR1 LNHNV and CDR2 YYDKDF (reference sequence). As DNA, the CDR3 is TGTGCCACCAGCAGGCGTAAGGATACGCAGTATTTT. This gives the protein CATSRRKDTQYF.

The chain employs TRBV6-6 and TRBJ2-3; D is possibly TRBD1 (5 bases). Trimming pared 2 bases from V and 0 bases from J, leaving 6 bases between. The CDR3 loop spans 14 amino acids. Germline CDR1 reads MNHNY; CDR2 reads SVGAGI (reference sequence). CDR3 nucleotides: TGTGCCAGCAGTTACCGACAGAGCACAGATACGCAGTATTTT. Protein product: CASSYRQSTDTQYF.

The table lists this clone with a few counts. This chain joins TRBV5-1 and TRBJ2-5; D not certain. The V end was cut by 4 bases, the J end by 1 base, with 5 bases between. The CDR3 runs to 12 residues. The germline CDR1 and CDR2 sequences are SGHRS and YFSETQ. The CDR3 region is CASSAGQETQYF. CDR3 DNA sequence: TGCGCCAGCAGCGCCGGCCAAGAGACCCAGTACTTC.

The V gene is TRBV5-6, the J gene TRBJ2-5, with 7 bases aligning to TRBD1. The ends lost 3 bases at V and 3 bases at J; junction bases unmatched: 2. The germline V gene has CDR1 SGHDT and CDR2 YYEEEE. The CDR3 totals 13 residues. The CDR3: CASSSGTEETQYF. The CDR3 nucleotides are TGTGCCAGCAGCTCCGGGACAGAAGAGACCCAGTACTTC.

This chain links TRBV7-9 with TRBJ1-2; D unclear. CDR3 length: 14 residues. The V gene lost 2 bases and the J gene lost 2 bases, with 9 bases spanning the gap. CDR1 SEHNR and CDR2 FQNEAQ come from the germline V gene (reference sequence). Written as DNA, the CDR3 is TGTGCCAGCAGCTTAATTGAGTTGAACTATGGCTACACCTTC. Protein sequence: CASSLIELNYGYTF.

The CDR3 coding sequence is TGTGCTAGTGGTTTGGTAGGGGGGGCCTACAATGAGCAGTTCTTC. It translates to CASGLVGGAYNEQFF. This chain connects TRBV12-5 to TRBJ2-1; maybe TRBD2 (7 bases). The length of the CDR3 is 15 residues. V shed 0 bases and J shed 2 bases, with 8 bases lying between them. Germline V lookup: CDR1 LGHNT, CDR2 FRNRAP.

V is TRBV4-2 and J is TRBJ2-3; 10 bases line up with TRBD2. With 3 bases clipped from V and 5 bases from J, the junction kept 8 bases outside the gene matches. The CDR3 consists of 16 residues. Looked up from germline, CDR1 is LGHNA and CDR2 is YNFKEQ. The CDR3 DNA reads as TGTGCCAGCAGCCAGGTAGCGGGGGGCCACGTAGATACGCAGTATTTT. It yields the protein CASSQVAGGHVDTQYF.

V gene TRBV7-2 combines with J gene TRBJ1-1, with TRBD1 as a possible D gene (6 bases). Trimming shortened V by 5 bases and J by 7 bases, and 17 bases separated the two germline ends. The CDR3 length is 14 residues. The germline V gene encodes CDR1 SGHTA and CDR2 FQGNSA. For the CDR3, the DNA is TGTGCCAGCAGCCCACTACAGGGTTCCGGTGAAGCTTTCTTT. Translation: CASSPLQGSGEAFF.

The chain links TRBV5-1 to TRBJ2-2, with a weak D call TRBD2 (6 bases). The CDR3 consists of 15 residues. Trimming removed 2 bases from V and 4 bases from J, with 12 bases in between. Germline V gene sequence: CDR1 SGHRS, CDR2 YFSETQ. CDR3 nucleotides: TGCGCCAGCAGCTTAAGGACCGGGGGCACCGGGGAGCTGTTTTTT. The encoded protein is CASSLRTGGTGELFF. The entire variable domain, with the rest obtained from reference TRBV5-1 and TRBJ2-2, is as follows: KAGVTQTPRYLIKTRGQQVTLSCSPISGHRSVSWYQQTPGQGLQFLFEYFSETQRNKGNFPGRFSGRQFSNSRSEMNVSTLELGDSALYLCASSLRTGGTGELFFGEGSRLTVL.

A few counts support this clone. V usage is TRBV7-9 and J usage is TRBJ2-3; 8 bases are shared with TRBD1. CDR1 and CDR2 from the germline V gene are SEHNR and FQNEAQ (reference sequence). V trimming: 10 bases; J trimming: 4 bases; junction bases outside the gene matches: 4. The CDR3 spans 12 residues. DNA for the CDR3: TGTGCCAAGCAGGGGGCGTCAGATACGCAGTATTTT. Translating it yields CAKQGASDTQYF.

This sequence joins TRBV28 and TRBJ2-7, with 7 bases matching TRBD1. Germline assignment: CDR1 MDHEN and CDR2 SYDVKM. The V gene end was trimmed by 5 bases and the J gene end by 2 bases; junction bases not matched to a gene: 6. This CDR3 spans 14 amino acids. CDR3 DNA sequence: TGTGCCAGCAGTACCCAGGGGGTTACCTACGAGCAGTACTTC. This translates into CASSTQGVTYEQYF.

This sequence joins TRBV19 and TRBJ2-3, with a tentative D call TRBD1 (5 bases). The ends were cut back, 6 bases at V and 6 bases at J, with 7 bases in the middle. The CDR3 is 11 residues long. In germline, CDR1 is LNHDA, CDR2 SQIVND (reference sequence). The CDR3 sequence is CASSSGDTQYF. The CDR3 DNA reads as TGTGCCAGTAGCTCAGGGGATACGCAGTATTTT.

J is TRBJ1-1 and V is TRBV5-1; 9 nucleotides agree with TRBD1. The junction had 4 bases not matched to a gene; V was cut back by 4 bases and J by 0 bases. The CDR3 runs to 15 residues. Germline CDR1 reads SGHRS; CDR2 reads YFSETQ. The DNA for the CDR3 is TGCGCCAGCAGCGATTACAGGGGGCTGAACACTGAAGCTTTCTTT. As protein: CASSDYRGLNTEAFF.

This clone appeared a few times. The genes are TRBV5-4 and TRBJ1-4; TRBD1 aligns across 8 bases. The CDR3 covers 17 residues. V gave up 0 bases and J gave up 7 bases; unmatched junction bases: 11. CDR1 and CDR2 (germline): SGHNT, YYREEE (reference sequence). For the CDR3, the DNA is TGTGCCAGCAGCTTGGCCGGGGGACAGGCAATGGGTGAAAAACTGTTTTTT. Translating it yields CASSLAGGQAMGEKLFF.

V is TRBV5-1 and J is TRBJ2-7, with TRBD1 matching over 11 bases. The junction had 5 bases not matched to a gene; V was cut back by 1 base and J by 2 bases. Germline V gene lookup returns CDR1 SGHRS and CDR2 YFSETQ. The CDR3 has 16 amino acids. The CDR3 protein is CASSLSPGQGAYEQYF. As DNA, the CDR3 is TGCGCCAGCAGCTTGTCCCCGGGACAGGGGGCCTACGAGCAGTACTTC. The full variable domain, with the rest looked up from reference TRBV5-1 and TRBJ2-7, is KAGVTQTPRYLIKTRGQQVTLSCSPISGHRSVSWYQQTPGQGLQFLFEYFSETQRNKGNFPGRFSGRQFSNSRSEMNVSTLELGDSALYLCASSLSPGQGAYEQYFGPGTRLTVT.

The V and J genes are TRBV4-3 and TRBJ2-2, with 7 bases that match TRBD2. CDR3 length equals 16 residues. The germline V gene has CDR1 LGHNA and CDR2 YSLEER. V lost 3 bases to trimming and J lost 3 bases; unmatched junction nucleotides: 7. Here the CDR3 reads CASSQDSSGYTGELFF. CDR3 DNA: TGCGCCAGCAGCCAGGACTCTAGCGGATACACCGGGGAGCTGTTTTTT.

V gene TRBV2 combines with J gene TRBJ2-3; 10 bases map to TRBD2. The CDR3 runs 15 residues. The J segment lost 2 bases and the V segment lost 11 bases, leaving 10 bases of the junction unmatched. Germline loops: CDR1 SNHLY, CDR2 FYNNEI. The CDR3 DNA reads TGTGCCTGGGTGTTACTAGCGGGGAACACAGATACGCAGTATTTT. Protein sequence: CAWVLLAGNTDTQYF.

V is TRBV30 and J is TRBJ2-2, with TRBD2 matching over 8 bases. This CDR3 is built from 14 residues. CDR1 is GTSNPN, CDR2 SVGIG, per germline (reference sequence). The V and J ends lost 5 bases and 4 bases, in that order; junction bases with no gene match: 6. Here the CDR3 reads CAWDRGGRTGELFF. As DNA, the CDR3 is TGTGCCTGGGATCGGGGGGGCCGCACCGGGGAGCTGTTTTTT.

This chain joins TRBV10-1 and TRBJ2-7; 9 nucleotides align to TRBD2. The CDR3 contains 15 residues. J lost 4 bases, V lost 3 bases, and 7 bases had no gene match. Germline CDR1 reads WNHNN; CDR2 reads SYGVQD (reference sequence). The CDR3 protein is CASSDQRGVLYEQYF. CDR3 nucleotide sequence: TGCGCCAGCAGTGACCAGCGGGGGGTCCTATACGAGCAGTACTTC.